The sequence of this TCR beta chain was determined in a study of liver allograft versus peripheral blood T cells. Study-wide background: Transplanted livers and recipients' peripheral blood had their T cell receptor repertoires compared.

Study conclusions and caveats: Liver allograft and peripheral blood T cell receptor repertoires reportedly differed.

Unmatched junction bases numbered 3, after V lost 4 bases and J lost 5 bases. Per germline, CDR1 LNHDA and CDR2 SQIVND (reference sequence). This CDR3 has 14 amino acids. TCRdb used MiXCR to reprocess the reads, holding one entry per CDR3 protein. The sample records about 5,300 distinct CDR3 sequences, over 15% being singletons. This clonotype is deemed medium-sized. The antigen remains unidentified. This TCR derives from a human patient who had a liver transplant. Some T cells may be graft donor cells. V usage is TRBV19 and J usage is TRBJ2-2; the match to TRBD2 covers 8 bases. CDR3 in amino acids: CASSTLAGTGELFF. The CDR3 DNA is TGTGCCAGTAGTACCTTAGCGGGGACCGGGGAGCTGTTTTTT.